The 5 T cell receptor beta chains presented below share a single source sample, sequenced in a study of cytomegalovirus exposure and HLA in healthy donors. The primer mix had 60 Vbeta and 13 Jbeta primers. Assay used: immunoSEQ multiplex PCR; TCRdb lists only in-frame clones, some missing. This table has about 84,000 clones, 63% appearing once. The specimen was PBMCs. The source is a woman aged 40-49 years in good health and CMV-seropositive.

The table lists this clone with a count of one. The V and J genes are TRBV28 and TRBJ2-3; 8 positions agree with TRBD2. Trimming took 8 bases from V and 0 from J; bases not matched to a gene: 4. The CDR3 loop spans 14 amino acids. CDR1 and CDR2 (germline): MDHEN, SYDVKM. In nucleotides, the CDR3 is TGTGCCAGCCCGCCTAGCGGGAGCACAGATACGCAGTATTTT. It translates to CASPPSGSTDTQYF.

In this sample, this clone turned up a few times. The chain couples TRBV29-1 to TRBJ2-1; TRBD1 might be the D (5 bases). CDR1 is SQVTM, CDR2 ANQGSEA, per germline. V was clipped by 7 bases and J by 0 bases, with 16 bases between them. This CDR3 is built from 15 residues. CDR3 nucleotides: TGCAGCGCCCCTAGGGGCACTTCCTCCTACAATGAGCAGTTCTTC. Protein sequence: CSAPRGTSSYNEQFF.

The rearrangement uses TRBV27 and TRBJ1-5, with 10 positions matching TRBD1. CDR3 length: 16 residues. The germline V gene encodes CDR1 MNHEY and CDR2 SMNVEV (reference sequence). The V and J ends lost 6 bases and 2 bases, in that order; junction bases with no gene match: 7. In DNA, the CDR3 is TGTGCCAGCAGACATTTCGGGACAGGGGGCAATCAGCCCCAGCATTTT. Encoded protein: CASRHFGTGGNQPQHF.

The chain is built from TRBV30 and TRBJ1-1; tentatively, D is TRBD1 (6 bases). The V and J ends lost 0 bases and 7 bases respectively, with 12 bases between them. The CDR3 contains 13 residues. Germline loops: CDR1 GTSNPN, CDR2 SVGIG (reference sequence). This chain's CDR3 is CAWSVGAGLEAFF. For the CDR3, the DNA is TGTGCCTGGAGTGTGGGGGCAGGGCTTGAAGCTTTCTTT.

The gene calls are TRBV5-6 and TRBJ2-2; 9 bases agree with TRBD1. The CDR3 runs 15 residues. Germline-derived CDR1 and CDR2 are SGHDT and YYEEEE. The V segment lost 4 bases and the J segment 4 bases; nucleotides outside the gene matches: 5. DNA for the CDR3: TGTGCCAGCAGCCTCGGACAGGGGTTCACCGGGGAGCTGTTTTTT. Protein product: CASSLGQGFTGELFF.